These 18 T cell receptor beta chains share one sample of origin, sequenced in a study of blood T cell repertoires in COVID-19. Only in-frame clones appear in the TCRdb table, and some are missing; sequencing was by immunoSEQ multiplex PCR. This table holds roughly 140,000 clones, almost 90% found once. Sequencing was performed on peripheral blood. The receptors originated from a human donor in a cohort sampled during active COVID-19.

V and J are TRBV7-9 and TRBJ2-3, with 7 bases lining up with TRBD1. J was trimmed by 4 bases and V by 4 bases; bases with no gene match: 8. This CDR3 region has 15 residues. CDR1 SEHNR and CDR2 FQNEAQ come from the germline V gene (reference sequence). The CDR3 coding sequence is TGTGCCAGCAGCTCACTATCGCAGGGGGCAGATACGCAGTATTTT. Protein: CASSSLSQGADTQYF. The complete variable domain, with remaining parts taken from reference TRBV7-9 and TRBJ2-3, reads DTGVSQNPRHKITKRGQNVTFRCDPISEHNRLYWYRQTLGQGPEFLTYFQNEAQLEKSRLLSDRFSAERPKGSFSTLEIQRTEQGDSAMYLCASSSLSQGADTQYFGPGTRLTVL.

V is TRBV6-1 and J is TRBJ2-7, with 9 nucleotides matching TRBD1. CDR1 is MNHNS and CDR2 is SASEGT in the germline V gene. The J segment lost 0 bases and the V segment lost 4 bases, leaving 7 bases of the junction unmatched. There are 16 residues in the CDR3. The CDR3 DNA reads TGTGCCAGCAGTGGGACAGGGGCCACTTACTCCTACGAGCAGTACTTC. Translated: CASSGTGATYSYEQYF.

CDR3 bases: TGTGCCAGCAGCGTTAGCGGGGCCCTTGGCGGGGAGCTGTTTTTT. Its translation: CASSVSGALGGELFF. V is TRBV11-2 and J is TRBJ2-2, with 8 bases that match TRBD2. The ends lost 5 bases at V and 7 bases at J; junction bases unmatched: 9. The CDR3 consists of 15 residues. Germline assignment: CDR1 SGHAT and CDR2 FQNNGV. The complete variable domain, with remaining parts taken from reference TRBV11-2 and TRBJ2-2, reads EAGVAQSPRYKIIEKRQSVAFWCNPISGHATLYWYQQILGQGPKLLIQFQNNGVVDDSQLPKDRFSAERLKGVDSTLKIQPAKLEDSAVYLCASSVSGALGGELFFGEGSRLTVL.

The rearrangement uses TRBV11-2 and TRBJ1-6, with 7 bases matching TRBD1. The germline V gene encodes CDR1 SGHAT and CDR2 FQNNGV. The V gene end was trimmed by 3 bases and the J gene end by 7 bases; junction bases not matched to a gene: 3. The CDR3 consists of 14 residues. Here the CDR3 reads CASSFPTGNSPLHF. The CDR3 DNA reads TGTGCCAGCAGCTTTCCGACAGGGAATTCACCCCTCCACTTT.

CDR3 region: CASSQATGALRGYTF. In DNA form, the CDR3 reads TGCGCCAGCAGCCAAGCGACAGGCGCCCTGAGGGGCTACACCTTC. This sequence joins TRBV4-1 and TRBJ1-2; D is possibly TRBD1 (6 bases). The CDR3 is made up of 15 amino acids. V lost 1 base and J 8 bases, leaving 17 bases between the germline ends. Germline assignment: CDR1 MGHRA and CDR2 YSYEKL.

The V and J genes are TRBV6-4 and TRBJ2-1, with 7 bases aligning to TRBD1. With 1 base clipped from V and 4 bases from J, the junction kept 13 bases outside the gene matches. CDR3 length: 18 residues. Germline-derived CDR1 and CDR2 are MRHNA and SNTAGT. The CDR3 bases are TGTGCCAGCAGTGACTGGGGTCGACAGGGCCAAGGGTACAATGAGCAGTTCTTC. Amino acids: CASSDWGRQGQGYNEQFF.

The V gene is TRBV28, the J gene TRBJ2-2, with D possibly matching TRBD2 (7 bases). The CDR3 runs 16 residues. Germline CDR1 reads MDHEN; CDR2 reads SYDVKM. The germline V and J ends were trimmed by 5 bases and 4 bases, with 17 bases remaining between them. CDR3 sequence (DNA): TGTGCCAGCAGTAGAGGAGGCGGGGGCCGCACCGGGGAGCTGTTTTTT. Translated, it gives CASSRGGGGRTGELFF.

The chain recombines TRBV19 with TRBJ2-7, with 7 nucleotides matching TRBD2. The CDR3 is made up of 14 amino acids. Per the germline V gene, CDR1 is LNHDA and CDR2 is SQIVND (reference sequence). With 6 bases clipped from V and 7 bases from J, the junction kept 12 bases outside the gene matches. The CDR3 loop is CASSKGLPLGEQYF. CDR3 DNA: TGTGCCAGTAGCAAGGGACTACCGCTGGGGGAGCAGTACTTC.

The chain is built from TRBV6-2 or TRBV6-3 and TRBJ2-2; possible D gene TRBD2, 5 bases. This CDR3 comprises 14 residues. V lost 0 bases, J lost 6 bases, and 8 bases lay in between. Germline CDR1 and CDR2: MNHEY and SVGEGT. The CDR3 DNA sequence: TGTGCCAGCAGTTACTCGCCGGGGTCCGGGGAGCTGTTTTTT. Protein: CASSYSPGSGELFF.

The genes are TRBV5-6 and TRBJ2-1; D perhaps matches TRBD1 (6 bases). Germline V CDR1 and CDR2: SGHDT, YYEEEE. The CDR3 is 12 residues long. V was shortened by 4 bases and J by 8 bases, with 10 bases between the two germline ends. The CDR3 region is CASSITGYEQFF. CDR3 nucleotide sequence: TGTGCCAGCAGCATTACAGGGTATGAGCAGTTCTTC.

J is TRBJ2-7 and V is TRBV4-1; a possible D gene is TRBD1 (6 bases). The CDR3 extends over 15 amino acids. Trimming took 2 bases from V and 2 from J, leaving 13 bases between them. Germline lookup yields CDR1 MGHRA and CDR2 YSYEKL. CDR3 sequence (DNA): TGCGCCAGCAGCCAAAGAGGGACAAGAGCCTACGAGCAGTACTTC. The encoded protein is CASSQRGTRAYEQYF.

The rearrangement links TRBV29-1 to TRBJ2-7; 13 nucleotides agree with TRBD2. Trimming cost V 5 bases and J 2 bases; bases outside gene matches: 0. The germline V gene has CDR1 SQVTM and CDR2 ANQGSEA. The CDR3 is 13 residues long. The CDR3 sequence: CSVTSGGAYEQYF. In DNA, the CDR3 is TGCAGCGTTACTAGCGGGGGGGCCTACGAGCAGTACTTC.

This chain connects TRBV5-1 to TRBJ2-7, with TRBD1 identical over 10 bases. The germline V gene encodes CDR1 SGHRS and CDR2 YFSETQ. V lost 2 bases and J lost 4; bases outside the gene matches: 9. CDR3 length: 16 amino acids. The CDR3 here is CASSLEPGQGWYEQYF. The CDR3 DNA is TGCGCCAGCAGCTTAGAACCGGGACAGGGGTGGTACGAGCAGTACTTC. Combining the CDR3 with reference TRBV5-1 and TRBJ2-7 gives the whole variable domain KAGVTQTPRYLIKTRGQQVTLSCSPISGHRSVSWYQQTPGQGLQFLFEYFSETQRNKGNFPGRFSGRQFSNSRSEMNVSTLELGDSALYLCASSLEPGQGWYEQYFGPGTRLTVT.

The rearrangement uses TRBV5-6 and TRBJ2-5, with 11 bases fitting TRBD2. After removal of 4 bases from V and 6 bases from J, the junction contained 8 bases not matched to a gene. The germline CDR1 and CDR2 sequences are SGHDT and YYEEEE. The CDR3 is 15 amino acids. CDR3 coding DNA: TGTGCCAGCAGCCTTAGCGGGGGGGCTGATAAGACCCAGTACTTC. It specifies CASSLSGGADKTQYF.

The chain recombines TRBV7-3 with TRBJ1-1; 12 positions match TRBD1. CDR1 and CDR2 from the germline V gene are SGHTA and FQGTGA. The V segment lost 3 bases and the J segment 13 bases; nucleotides outside the gene matches: 9. There are 14 residues in the CDR3. The CDR3 DNA is TGTGCCAGCAGCTTTACTTCCGGGACAGGGGGCATTTTCTTT. It codes for CASSFTSGTGGIFF.

The gene calls are TRBV3-1 (or the pseudogene TRBV3-2) and TRBJ2-2; TRBD1 matches at 9 bases. The J segment lost 4 bases and the V segment lost 5 bases, leaving 8 bases of the junction unmatched. This CDR3 region has 16 residues. Looked up from germline, CDR1 is LGHDT and CDR2 is YNNKEL (reference sequence). CDR3 amino acids: CASSRPGQGLTGELFF. The CDR3 bases are TGTGCCAGCAGCAGACCGGGACAGGGTCTCACCGGGGAGCTGTTTTTT.

To note about this clone: The sample carries other DNA sequences with the same CDR3. The chain combines TRBV5-1 with TRBJ2-1; TRBD1 is a possible D gene (5 bases). Deletions cut 0 bases from V and 1 base from J, with 8 bases between. The germline gives CDR1 SGHRS, CDR2 YFSETQ. This CDR3 is built from 15 residues. The CDR3 bases are TGCGCCAGCAGCTTGGTCCAGGGTTCCTACAATGAGCAGTTCTTC. Its protein product is CASSLVQGSYNEQFF.

J is TRBJ2-7 and V is TRBV7-9; TRBD1 matches at 8 bases. Per the germline V gene, CDR1 is SEHNR and CDR2 is FQNEAQ (reference sequence). Trimming took 4 bases from V and 3 from J; bases not matched to a gene: 8. This CDR3 spans 15 amino acids. The CDR3 DNA reads as TGTGCCAGCAGCTATGCAGGACAGGGAAGCTACGAGCAGTACTTC. It translates to CASSYAGQGSYEQYF.